This TCR beta chain derives from a study of cytomegalovirus exposure and HLA in healthy donors. The overall study: Of 300 to 500 genotyped donors, roughly 80% grouped in the Caucasian-associated ancestry cluster.

A note on this clone: Its antigen is undetermined.

V lost 7 bases and J lost 2; bases outside the gene matches: 7. The CDR3 length is 15 residues. The germline gives CDR1 ENHRY, CDR2 SYGVKD. Study results and caveats: Despite most TCR sequences being rare, some public TCRs occurred in many donors. The only immune exposure information that was available was CMV serostatus. TCR beta chains numbering some 150 were designated cytomegalovirus-associated.

The study ran its PCR with 60 Vbeta and 13 Jbeta primers. The table came from immunoSEQ multiplex PCR; TCRdb's copy has only in-frame clones and leaves some out. Among about 120,000 clones listed, 66% were seen once. Sequencing was done on a sample of PBMCs. This TCR was sampled from a man younger than 35 in good health and CMV-seronegative. The V call is TRBV10-3, the J call TRBJ2-2, with 7 bases that match TRBD1. CDR3 amino acids: CAIKGAGGNTGELFF. CDR3 sequence (DNA): TGTGCCATCAAGGGGGCAGGGGGAAACACCGGGGAGCTGTTTTTT.